In this sample, the clone carrying this TCR beta chain turned up a few times. These data are taken from a study of blood T cell repertoires in COVID-19. Study information: COVID-19 samples from acute and convalescent phases originated in the United States, Italy and Spain. PBMCs, B-cell-depleted T cells, or T cells were the source of the cDNA or gDNA that made up the material.

Trimming at V came to 4 bases and at J to 7 bases, leaving 8 bases not matched to a gene. Per the germline V gene, CDR1 is LGHNA and CDR2 is YSLEER. The CDR3 runs to 14 residues. Profiled with immunoSEQ multiplex PCR; TCRdb holds only in-frame clones, not every one. The repertoire includes about 160,000 clones, around 80% of them detected once, and around 19% sits in the top ten. The sequenced sample consisted of peripheral blood. The source of this sequence is a woman over 75 with acute or convalescent COVID-19. This chain connects TRBV4-3 to TRBJ1-2; TRBD1 matches at 8 bases. The CDR3 DNA is TGCGCCAGCAGCCCTTCCACAGGGGGTGGTGGCTACACCTTC. It encodes CASSPSTGGGGYTF.